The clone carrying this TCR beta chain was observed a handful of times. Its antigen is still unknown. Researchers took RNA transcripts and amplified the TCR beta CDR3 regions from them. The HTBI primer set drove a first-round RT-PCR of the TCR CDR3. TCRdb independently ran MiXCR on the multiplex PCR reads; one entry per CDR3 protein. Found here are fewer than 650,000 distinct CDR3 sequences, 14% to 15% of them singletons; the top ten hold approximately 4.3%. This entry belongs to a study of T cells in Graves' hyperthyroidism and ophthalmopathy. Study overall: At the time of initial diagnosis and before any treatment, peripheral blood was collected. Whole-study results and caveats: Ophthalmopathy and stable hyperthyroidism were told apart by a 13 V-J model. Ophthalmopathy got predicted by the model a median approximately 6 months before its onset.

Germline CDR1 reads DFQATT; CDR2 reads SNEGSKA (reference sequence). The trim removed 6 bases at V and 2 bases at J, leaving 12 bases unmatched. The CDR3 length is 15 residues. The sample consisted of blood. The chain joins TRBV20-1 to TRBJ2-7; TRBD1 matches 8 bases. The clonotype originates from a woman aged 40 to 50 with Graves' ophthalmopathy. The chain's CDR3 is CSAPRRDRLTYEQYF. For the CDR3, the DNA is TGCAGTGCCCCGAGGCGGGACAGGTTAACCTACGAGCAGTACTTC.